The next 15 T cell receptor beta chains were all read from a single sample in a study of T cells in Graves' hyperthyroidism and ophthalmopathy. TCR beta CDR3 region amplification was performed from RNA transcripts. TCR CDR3 regions were first amplified by RT-PCR with HTBI primers. A single record per CDR3 protein comes from TCRdb applying MiXCR to the multiplex PCR reads. Of 700,000 or so distinct CDR3 sequences listed, around 15% were seen once; the top ten hold around 8.1%. Sequenced input: blood. Receptor source: a young man with Graves' hyperthyroidism.

This clonotype has more than one count but fewer than ten. The chain links TRBV19 to TRBJ2-3; 9 bases agree with TRBD2. The junction had 7 bases not matched to a gene; V was cut back by 5 bases and J by 1 base. The germline V gene has CDR1 LNHDA and CDR2 SQIVND (reference sequence). This CDR3 spans 16 amino acids. DNA for the CDR3: TGTGCCAGTAGTGGGGTGTGGACTAGCGGCACAGATACGCAGTATTTT. Residues: CASSGVWTSGTDTQYF. The full variable domain, with the rest looked up from reference TRBV19 and TRBJ2-3, is DGGITQSPKYLFRKEGQNVTLSCEQNLNHDAMYWYRQDPGQGLRLIYYSQIVNDFQKGDIAEGYSVSREKKESFPLTVTSAQKNPTAFYLCASSGVWTSGTDTQYFGPGTRLTVL.

This clonotype was seen many times. V usage is TRBV27 and J usage is TRBJ1-5; perhaps TRBD1 as D (6 bases). V shed 6 bases and J shed 6 bases, with 18 bases lying between them. Germline CDR1 and CDR2: MNHEY and SMNVEV (reference sequence). This CDR3 has 15 residues. The CDR3 DNA follows: TGTGCCAGCAGGGGGGGCAGGGGTTTAAGTCAGCCCCAGCATTTT. Its translation: CASRGGRGLSQPQHF.

Only a few counts were recorded for this clonotype. The V and J genes are TRBV2 and TRBJ1-1, with D uncertain. This CDR3 is built from 13 residues. Germline CDR1 SNHLY, CDR2 FYNNEI. The V end was cut by 5 bases, the J end by 1 base, with 8 bases between. The CDR3 nucleotides are TGTGCCAGCAGTAGAGTTTCGAACACTGAAGCTTTCTTT. Translation gives CASSRVSNTEAFF.

This clonotype was detected only a few times. V is TRBV3-1 and J is TRBJ1-1, with 8 bases that match TRBD1. This CDR3 region has 17 residues. V lost 4 bases to trimming and J lost 1 base; unmatched junction nucleotides: 11. Germline lookup yields CDR1 LGHDT and CDR2 YNNKEL (reference sequence). CDR3 sequence reads: CASSRRPYRGENTEAFF. The CDR3 bases are TGTGCCAGCAGCCGCCGCCCCTACAGGGGGGAGAACACTGAAGCTTTCTTT.

At least ten counts were recorded for this clonotype. This sequence joins TRBV12-3 or TRBV12-4 and TRBJ2-5, with D possibly matching TRBD1 (5 bases). V lost 1 base and J lost 3, with 9 bases in between. This CDR3 is 14 amino acids long. This CDR3 is CASSLGQGKETQYF. The DNA of the CDR3 is TGTGCCAGCAGTTTAGGCCAGGGAAAAGAGACCCAGTACTTC.

This clonotype was recorded many times. The chain links TRBV27 to TRBJ2-3; tentative D call: TRBD1 (5 bases). V lost 5 bases and J 11 bases, leaving 17 bases between the germline ends. This CDR3 contains 13 residues. Germline lookup yields CDR1 MNHEY and CDR2 SMNVEV (reference sequence). CDR3 DNA sequence: TGTGCCAGCAGTACCATCCCAGGGAATAGGCAGTATTTT. Amino acids: CASSTIPGNRQYF.

This clonotype was found many times. V is TRBV29-1 and J is TRBJ2-7; weak D call: TRBD2 (7 bases). The V end was cut by 4 bases, the J end by 0 bases, with 10 bases between. The CDR3 consists of 13 residues. CDR1 SQVTM and CDR2 ANQGSEA come from the germline V gene. The CDR3 nucleotides read TGCAGCGTTGTAGGGGGGGGCTCCTACGAGCAGTACTTC. Protein product: CSVVGGGSYEQYF.

There are many counts of this clonotype. The CDR3 is CASSLMSTDTQYF. Here the CDR3 DNA reads TGTGCCAGCAGCTTAATGAGTACAGATACGCAGTATTTT. The chain is built from TRBV7-9 and TRBJ2-3, with D unclear. The CDR3 covers 13 residues. Germline V gives CDR1 SEHNR, CDR2 FQNEAQ (reference sequence). The V gene lost 2 bases and the J gene lost 3 bases, with 6 bases spanning the gap.

The CDR3 nucleotides are TGCAGTGCTAGCGATGAGGGGTACAATGAGCAGTTCTTC. Encoded protein: CSASDEGYNEQFF. The V gene is TRBV20-1, the J gene TRBJ2-1, with D perhaps TRBD1 or TRBD2 (5 bases each). Germline lookup yields CDR1 DFQATT and CDR2 SNEGSKA (reference sequence). V gave up 3 bases and J gave up 4 bases, with 10 bases separating them. CDR3 length equals 13 residues.

The chain couples TRBV24-1 to TRBJ2-7; 9 nucleotides agree with TRBD1. Germline lookup yields CDR1 KGHDR and CDR2 SFDVKD. The CDR3 covers 15 residues. Trimming cost V 5 bases and J 0 bases; bases outside gene matches: 4. The CDR3 sequence: CATSAGQGFSYEQYF. As DNA, the CDR3 is TGTGCCACCAGTGCGGGACAGGGATTCTCCTACGAGCAGTACTTC.

This clonotype was detected ten times or more. The chain recombines TRBV28 with TRBJ2-7; D not certain. The CDR3 is 16 amino acids. CDR1 and CDR2 from the germline V gene are MDHEN and SYDVKM. V lost 4 bases, J lost 2 bases, and 18 bases lay in between. The CDR3, as DNA: TGTGCCAGCAGTTCAGCCCCCCCCTCAAATACCTACGAGCAGTACTTC. It codes for CASSSAPPSNTYEQYF.

A few counts support this clonotype. This chain links TRBV3-1 with TRBJ1-4; D is undetermined. Trimming pared 3 bases from V and 7 bases from J, leaving 12 bases between. The CDR3 has 14 residues. The germline gives CDR1 LGHDT, CDR2 YNNKEL (reference sequence). CDR3 DNA: TGTGCCAGCAGCCATGGACTTCAGGTTGAAAAACTGTTTTTT. Translating it yields CASSHGLQVEKLFF.

This clonotype was counted at least ten times. The V gene is TRBV28, the J gene TRBJ2-5; TRBD2 is a possible D gene (6 bases). Germline V gives CDR1 MDHEN, CDR2 SYDVKM. The germline V and J ends were trimmed by 7 bases and 5 bases, with 14 bases remaining between them. The CDR3 totals 13 residues. In DNA form, the CDR3 reads TGTGCCAGCACCAACGGGGGTGGGGAGACCCAGTACTTC. Its protein is CASTNGGGETQYF.

The J gene is TRBJ1-2, the V gene TRBV11-3; the match to TRBD1 covers 11 bases. The CDR3 length is 16 residues. Germline CDR1 SGHNT, CDR2 YENEEA. With 5 bases clipped from V and 2 bases from J, the junction kept 7 bases outside the gene matches. CDR3 sequence (DNA): TGTGCCAGCAGCGGACAGGGGGCAGGGGTAAACTATGGCTACACCTTC. This sequence encodes CASSGQGAGVNYGYTF.

This clonotype occurred many times. This chain links TRBV6-2 or TRBV6-3 with TRBJ2-7; TRBD2 agrees at 8 bases. V lost 6 bases to trimming and J lost 2 bases; unmatched junction nucleotides: 9. Germline values: CDR1 MNHEY, CDR2 SVGEGT. The CDR3 loop spans 15 amino acids. CDR3 in DNA: TGTGCCAGCAGGACCGGGACGGGAGGGGCCTACGAGCAGTACTTC. This encodes CASRTGTGGAYEQYF.